The entry that follows covers one TCR beta chain sequence. Its antigen remains unidentified. The germline V gene has CDR1 SQVTM and CDR2 ANQGSEA. The CDR3 totals 8 residues. Trimming stripped 6 bases from V and 11 bases from J, with 7 bases between. This specimen belongs to a study of T cell clonotyping in hematopoietic cell transplantation. Study conclusions and caveats: Cells were unsorted, so CD4 and CD8 contributions were not separated. Pathologically expanded recipient clonotypes increased progressively from day 30 to day 180 as diversity fell. Broader posttransplant TCR repertoire diversity was predicted by graft donor and pretransplant recipient Inverse Simpson Index values.

Sequencing used immunoSEQ multiplex PCR; TCRdb keeps in-frame clones, though not all of them. The sample has 10,000 or so clones; about 76% are singletons. Blood collection times were about day -28 and days 30, 100, 180 posttransplant. The clonotype was recovered from a female patient in her forties or fifties who had an allogeneic stem cell transplant from a related donor, so T cells may come from the graft donor. Some clones in this sample may be carry-over from other donors' samples. The sequencing used PBMCs, collected 30 days after allogeneic stem cell transplant. V gene TRBV29-1 combines with J gene TRBJ1-1; D gene unclear. The CDR3 protein is CSVEIAFF. The CDR3 bases are TGCAGCGTGGAGATCGCTTTCTTT. The whole variable domain, filled in from reference TRBV29-1 and TRBJ1-1, reads SAVISQKPSRDICQRGTSLTIQCQVDSQVTMMFWYRQQPGQSLTLIATANQGSEATYESGFVIDKFPISRPNLTFSTLTVSNMSPEDSSIYLCSVEIAFFGQGTRLTVV.